This T cell receptor (beta chain) was profiled in a study of blood T cell repertoires in COVID-19. Sequencing used immunoSEQ multiplex PCR; TCRdb keeps in-frame clones, though not all of them. The sample lists some 150,000 clones, just under 90% seen once, with about 4.1% in the top ten. Per germline, CDR1 SGHNT and CDR2 YYREEE (reference sequence). The V end lost 4 bases, the J end lost 6 bases, and 16 bases lay between the germline ends. The CDR3 is 15 residues long. The sequence was collected from a woman in her thirties or forties with acute or convalescent COVID-19. This chain links TRBV5-4 with TRBJ2-2; weak D call: TRBD2 (6 bases). The sample comprised peripheral blood. The CDR3 here is CASSPRERSPGELFF. CDR3 bases: TGTGCCAGCAGCCCCCGGGAGAGATCACCCGGGGAGCTGTTTTTT.